A selection of T cell receptor beta chains follows, all from one sample in a study of cytomegalovirus exposure and HLA in healthy donors. TCRdb keeps only in-frame clones here, not all; method: immunoSEQ multiplex PCR. The sample lists 150,000 to 200,000 clones, 70% to 90% occurring once. The specimen sequenced was PBMCs. These receptors were obtained from a girl under 18 in good health and CMV-seropositive. Both conserved end residues are part of each CDR3. Each record gives: CDR3 length, V gene, J gene, CDR3 protein.

16	TRBV6-1	TRBJ1-3	CASRERSTGAGNTIYF
12	TRBV19	TRBJ1-2	CASSRFTDGYTF
15	TRBV10-3	TRBJ2-7	CAIKRWQGVSYEQYF
11	TRBV29-1	TRBJ2-7	CSAKTAYEQYF
14	TRBV6-6	TRBJ1-1	CASLKGETKTEAFF
13	TRBV6-1	TRBJ2-1	CASSRAGYNEQFF
16	TRBV9	TRBJ2-1	CASSVATGQGGNEQFF
16	TRBV29-1	TRBJ2-4	CSVPRRYYLAKNIQYF
14	TRBV9	TRBJ2-7	CASSVDRGSYEQYF
13	TRBV9	TRBJ2-3	CASSETGADTQYF
15	TRBV25-1	TRBJ2-7	CASSGEEGLSYEQYF
14	TRBV6-5	TRBJ1-1	CASSYSGSLTEAFF
14	TRBV5-1	TRBJ1-1	CASSLDRVITEAFF
16	TRBV30	TRBJ2-6	CAWREAGVSGANGLTF
13	TRBV29-1	TRBJ2-3	CSVSGRPTDTQYF
16	TRBV25-1	TRBJ1-4	CASIGGGEPTNEKLFF
16	TRBV11-2	TRBJ2-7	CASSYPQGPSTYEQYF
16	TRBV7-9	TRBJ1-4	CASSSPETGGSEKLFF
13	TRBV28	TRBJ1-2	CASSSPDGWGYTF
16	TRBV27	TRBJ1-2	CASSLSGHQANYGYTF
15	TRBV7-9	TRBJ1-2	CASSRSQGIHYGYTF